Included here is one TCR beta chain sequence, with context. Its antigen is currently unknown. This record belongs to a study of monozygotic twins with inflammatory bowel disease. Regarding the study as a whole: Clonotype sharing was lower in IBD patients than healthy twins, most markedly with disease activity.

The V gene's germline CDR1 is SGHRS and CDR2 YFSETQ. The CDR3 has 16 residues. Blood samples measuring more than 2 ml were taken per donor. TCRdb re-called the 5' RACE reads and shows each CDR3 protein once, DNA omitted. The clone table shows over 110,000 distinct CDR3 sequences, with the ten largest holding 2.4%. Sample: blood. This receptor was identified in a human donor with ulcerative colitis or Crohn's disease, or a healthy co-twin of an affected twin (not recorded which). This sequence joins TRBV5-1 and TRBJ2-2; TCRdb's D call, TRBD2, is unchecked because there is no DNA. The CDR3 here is CASSPDRDYGAGELFF. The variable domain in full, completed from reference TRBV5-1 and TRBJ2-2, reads KAGVTQTPRYLIKTRGQQVTLSCSPISGHRSVSWYQQTPGQGLQFLFEYFSETQRNKGNFPGRFSGRQFSNSRSEMNVSTLELGDSALYLCASSPDRDYGAGELFFGEGSRLTVL.